Each of the 5 T cell receptor beta chains below was sequenced from the same sample in a study of CD8 T cells in Susac syndrome. Random hexamers served to reverse transcribe roughly 0.45 to 1 ug RNA. TCRdb independently ran MiXCR on the immunoSEQ multiplex PCR reads; one entry per CDR3 protein. Of around 80,000 distinct CDR3 sequences in the sample, approximately 93% were seen once. The sample taken for sequencing was CD8+ T cells from PBMCs. These receptors were obtained from a human donor with Susac syndrome.

V and J are TRBV20-1 and TRBJ2-7, with 7 positions matching TRBD1. V shed 3 bases, J shed 2 bases, and the junction held 7 bases outside the gene matches. Germline V CDR1 and CDR2: DFQATT, SNEGSKA (reference sequence). The length of the CDR3 is 14 residues. For the CDR3, the DNA is TGCAGTGCTAGTTGGGGACAGCGAACCTACGAGCAGTACTTC. Its protein product is CSASWGQRTYEQYF.

This chain's CDR3 is CASYLAGITDTQYF. The DNA of the CDR3 is TGTGCCAGCTATCTAGCGGGGATCACAGATACGCAGTATTTT. The V call is TRBV7-8, the J call TRBJ2-3; 9 nucleotides match TRBD2. Germline CDR1 is SGHVS and CDR2 is FQNEAQ. The CDR3 extends over 14 amino acids. With 8 bases clipped from V and 2 bases from J, the junction kept 5 bases outside the gene matches.

The rearrangement joins TRBV12-3 or TRBV12-4 to TRBJ2-7, with D perhaps given as TRBD1 or TRBD2 (5 bases each). The CDR3 has 16 amino acids. Between the trimmed V and J ends, which lost 5 bases and 1 base, there was a span of 18 bases. The CDR3 DNA reads TGTGCCAGCAGTGATCCGGGACCCGGAATTTCCTACGAGCAGTACTTC. Translating it yields CASSDPGPGISYEQYF.

The chain recombines TRBV28 with TRBJ2-7; no clear D gene. V lost 2 bases, J lost 6 bases, and 11 bases lay in between. CDR3 length equals 13 residues. Germline V gives CDR1 MDHEN, CDR2 SYDVKM. The CDR3 loop is CASSLEVRGEQYF. CDR3 DNA sequence: TGTGCCAGCAGTTTAGAGGTTCGTGGCGAGCAGTACTTC. The variable domain in full, completed from reference TRBV28 and TRBJ2-7, reads DVKVTQSSRYLVKRTGEKVFLECVQDMDHENMFWYRQDPGLGLRLIYFSYDVKMKEKGDIPEGYSVSREKKERFSLILESASTNQTSMYLCASSLEVRGEQYFGPGTRLTVT.

The chain uses TRBV2 and TRBJ1-2; no firm D call. Germline V gene lookup returns CDR1 SNHLY and CDR2 FYNNEI. The CDR3 is made up of 12 amino acids. Trimming left V 8 bases short and J 2 bases short, with 9 bases between. CDR3 protein: CASGGRNYGYTF. The CDR3 DNA reads as TGTGCCAGCGGCGGGAGGAACTATGGCTACACCTTC.